This entry concerns a single TCR beta chain. This CDR3 region has 13 residues. CDR1 SQVTM and CDR2 ANQGSEA come from the germline V gene. V shed 6 bases and J shed 7 bases, with 15 bases lying between them. These data originate in a study of CD8 T cells in Susac syndrome. In blood CD8+ and CD4+ T cells, TCR beta underwent sequencing. While CD8+ and CD4+ T cells were isolated negatively, TEMRA cells were enriched by FACS. RNA in amounts of about 0.5 to 1 ug was reverse transcribed with random hexamers. Across 54 Vbeta and 13 Jbeta, immunoSEQ multiplex PCR amplified TCR beta CDR3. TCRdb called the immunoSEQ multiplex PCR reads again in MiXCR, with one record for every CDR3 protein. The repertoire holds 95,000 to 150,000 distinct CDR3 sequences, with about 92% as singletons.

The receptor comes from a human donor with multiple sclerosis. The rearrangement uses TRBV29-1 and TRBJ1-4, with D possibly being TRBD1 (5 bases). The sequencing sample was made of CD8+ T cells from PBMCs. DNA of the CDR3: TGCAGCGTCCCCGCATGGGGGGGTGAAAAACTGTTTTTT. It translates to CSVPAWGGEKLFF.